Here is one TCR beta chain with its context. Germline V gene data show CDR1 as KGHSH and CDR2 as LQKENI. The ends were cut back, 1 base at V and 8 bases at J, with 11 bases in the middle. The CDR3 runs to 13 residues. The record originates from a study of blood T cell repertoires in COVID-19. Authors' data handling: Estimates of nucleated cell counts were drawn from the amplification of reference gene primers. Using immunoSEQ multiplex PCR, the repertoire was profiled, and TCRdb retains in-frame clones only, with some absent. Clonal size and the V and J genes are those of that table, whereas D and trimming came from the DNA. The data show under 170,000 clones, with approximately 86% seen just once and less than 3.5% held by the top ten.

This clonotype originated in a man between 65 and 85 years old with acute or convalescent COVID-19. J is TRBJ1-1 and V is TRBV18; a possible D gene is TRBD1 (6 bases). The source material was peripheral blood. The CDR3 nucleotides read TGTGCCAGCTCACCACTAGGGGGACGGGAAGCTTTCTTT. This sequence encodes CASSPLGGREAFF.